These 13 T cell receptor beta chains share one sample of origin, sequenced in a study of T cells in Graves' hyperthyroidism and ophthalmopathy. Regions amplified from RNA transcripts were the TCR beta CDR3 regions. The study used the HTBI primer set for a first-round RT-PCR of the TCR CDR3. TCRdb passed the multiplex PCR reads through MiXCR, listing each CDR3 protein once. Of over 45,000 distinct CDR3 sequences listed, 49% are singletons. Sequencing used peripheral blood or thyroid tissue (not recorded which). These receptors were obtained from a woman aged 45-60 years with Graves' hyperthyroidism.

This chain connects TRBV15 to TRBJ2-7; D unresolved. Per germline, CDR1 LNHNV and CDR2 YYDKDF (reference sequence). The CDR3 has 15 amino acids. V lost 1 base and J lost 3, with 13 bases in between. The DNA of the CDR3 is TGTGCCACCAGCAGAGGCGCCGGGCCAAACTACGAGCAGTACTTC. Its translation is CATSRGAGPNYEQYF. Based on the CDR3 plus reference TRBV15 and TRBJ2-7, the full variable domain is DAMVIQNPRYQVTQFGKPVTLSCSQTLNHNVMYWYQQKSSQAPKLLFHYYDKDFNNEADTPDNFQSRRPNTSFCFLDIRSPGLGDTAMYLCATSRGAGPNYEQYFGPGTRLTVT.

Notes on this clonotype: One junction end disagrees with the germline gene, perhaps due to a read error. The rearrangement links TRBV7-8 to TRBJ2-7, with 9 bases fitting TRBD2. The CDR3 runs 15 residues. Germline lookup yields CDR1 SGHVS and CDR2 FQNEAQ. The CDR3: CAGSLGSSGTYEQYF. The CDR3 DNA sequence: TGTGCCGGCAGCTTAGGATCTAGCGGGACCTACGAGCAGTACTTC.

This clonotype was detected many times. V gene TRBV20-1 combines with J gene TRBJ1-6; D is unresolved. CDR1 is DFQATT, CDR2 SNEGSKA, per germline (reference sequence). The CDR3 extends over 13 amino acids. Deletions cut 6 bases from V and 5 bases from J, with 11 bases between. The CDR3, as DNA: TGCAGTGCCCAGACCTCAGATAATTCACCCCTCCACTTT. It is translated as CSAQTSDNSPLHF.

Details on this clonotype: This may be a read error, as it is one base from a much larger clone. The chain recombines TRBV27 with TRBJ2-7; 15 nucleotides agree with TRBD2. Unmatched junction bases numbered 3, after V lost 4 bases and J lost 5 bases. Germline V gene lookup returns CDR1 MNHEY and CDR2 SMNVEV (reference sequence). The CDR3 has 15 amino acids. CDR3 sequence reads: CASSWTSGRAHEQYF. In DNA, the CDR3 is TGTGCCAGCAGTTGGACTAGCGGGAGGGCCCACGAGCAGTACTTC.

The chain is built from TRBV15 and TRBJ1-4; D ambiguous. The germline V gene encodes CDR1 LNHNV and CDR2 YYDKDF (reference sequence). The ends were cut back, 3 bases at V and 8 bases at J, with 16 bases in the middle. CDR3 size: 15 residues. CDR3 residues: CATSSTRRAAEKLFF. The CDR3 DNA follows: TGTGCCACCAGCAGCACCCGAAGGGCCGCGGAAAAACTGTTTTTT.

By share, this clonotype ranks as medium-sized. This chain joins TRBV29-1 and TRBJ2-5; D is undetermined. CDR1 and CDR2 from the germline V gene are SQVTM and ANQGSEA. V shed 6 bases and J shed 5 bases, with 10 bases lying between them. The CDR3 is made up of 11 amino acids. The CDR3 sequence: CSVVHTETQYF. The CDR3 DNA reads TGCAGCGTCGTCCACACGGAGACCCAGTACTTC.

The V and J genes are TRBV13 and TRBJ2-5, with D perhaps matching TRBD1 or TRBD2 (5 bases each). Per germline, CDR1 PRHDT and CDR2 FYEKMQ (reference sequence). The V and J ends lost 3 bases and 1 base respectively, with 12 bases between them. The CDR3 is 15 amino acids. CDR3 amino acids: CASSFGTTAQETQYF. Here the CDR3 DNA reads TGTGCCAGCAGCTTTGGGACGACAGCCCAAGAGACCCAGTACTTC.

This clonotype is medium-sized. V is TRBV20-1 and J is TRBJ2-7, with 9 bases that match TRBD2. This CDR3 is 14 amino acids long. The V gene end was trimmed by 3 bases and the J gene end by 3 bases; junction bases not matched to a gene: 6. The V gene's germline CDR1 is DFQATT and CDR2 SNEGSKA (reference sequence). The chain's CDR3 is CSASAPSGNYEQYF. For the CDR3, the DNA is TGCAGTGCTAGCGCGCCTAGCGGGAACTACGAGCAGTACTTC.

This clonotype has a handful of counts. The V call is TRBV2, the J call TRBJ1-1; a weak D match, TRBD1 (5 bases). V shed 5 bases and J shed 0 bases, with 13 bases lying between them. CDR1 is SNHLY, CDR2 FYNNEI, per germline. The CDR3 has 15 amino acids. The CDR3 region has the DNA TGTGCCAGCAGTTCTGAAGGGGCGATGAACACTGAAGCTTTCTTT. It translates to CASSSEGAMNTEAFF.

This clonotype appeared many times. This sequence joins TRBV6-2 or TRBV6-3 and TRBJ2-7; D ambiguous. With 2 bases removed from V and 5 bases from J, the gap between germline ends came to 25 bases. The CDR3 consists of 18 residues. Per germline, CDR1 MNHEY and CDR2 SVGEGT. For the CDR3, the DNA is TGTGCCAGCAGTTACGAGGTTTATTCGGCGCGCCCCCTCCACGAGCAGTACTTC. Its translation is CASSYEVYSARPLHEQYF.

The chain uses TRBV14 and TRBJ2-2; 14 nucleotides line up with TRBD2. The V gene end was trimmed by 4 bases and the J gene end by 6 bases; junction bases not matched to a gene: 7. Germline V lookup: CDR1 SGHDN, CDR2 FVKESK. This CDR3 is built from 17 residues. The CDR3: CASSRTSGRTRAGELFF. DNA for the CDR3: TGTGCCAGCAGCCGGACTAGCGGGAGGACCAGGGCCGGGGAGCTGTTTTTT.

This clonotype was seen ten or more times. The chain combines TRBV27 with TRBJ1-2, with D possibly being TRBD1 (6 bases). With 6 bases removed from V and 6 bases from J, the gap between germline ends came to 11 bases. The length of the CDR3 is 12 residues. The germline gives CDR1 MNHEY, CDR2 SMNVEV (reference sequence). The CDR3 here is CASRRGANGYTF. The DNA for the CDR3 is TGTGCCAGCAGGCGGGGGGCTAATGGCTACACCTTC.

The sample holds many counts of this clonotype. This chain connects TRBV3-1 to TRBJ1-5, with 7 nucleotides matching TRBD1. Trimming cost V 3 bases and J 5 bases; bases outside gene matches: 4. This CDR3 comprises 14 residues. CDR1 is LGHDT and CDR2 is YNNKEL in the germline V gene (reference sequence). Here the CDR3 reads CASSHTGEYQPQHF. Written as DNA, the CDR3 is TGTGCCAGCAGCCACACAGGGGAGTATCAGCCCCAGCATTTT.